This TCR beta chain was identified during a study of post-analysis software for immune sequencing data. As for the study in general: Included among the disease courses, which were recorded for the cohort, were relapsing-remitting, secondary progressive and progressive-relapsing multiple sclerosis. Overall study findings and caveats: Significantly decreased normalized Chao1 diversity was recorded for multiple sclerosis patients relative to controls. Five or six TRBV segments, TRBV5-6, TRBV5-1 and TRBV20-1 among them, were found more frequent in patients than controls.

A word on this clonotype: Its cognate antigen is unknown.

Unique-molecular-identifier-tagged TCR beta cDNA libraries were used. From around 1 to 10 million T cells, 400,000 to 500,000 cDNA molecules were obtained. In TCRdb, the PCR reads were re-called with MiXCR into one record per CDR3 protein. The data show roughly 430,000 distinct CDR3 sequences, about 40% seen once. The CDR3 covers 14 residues. Trimming took 6 bases from V and 2 from J; bases not matched to a gene: 7. Germline CDR1 MNHEY, CDR2 SVGEGT. V and J are TRBV6-2 or TRBV6-3 and TRBJ2-7; 7 bases are a match to TRBD1. This clonotype originated in a girl aged 2 to 10 with multiple sclerosis. Sequencing was done on a sample of blood. This chain's CDR3 is CASRYKTGPYEQYF. CDR3 bases: TGTGCCAGCAGATATAAGACAGGGCCCTACGAGCAGTACTTC.